This T cell receptor beta chain was sequenced during a study of shared clonotypes between healthy human individuals (dated by TCRdb to 2020 to 2021). A note on the overall study: A couple of women and a few men aged 18 to 49 years were included in the cohort. For each donor, three plates each were used for CD4 naive and CD4 memory, two plates were used for CD8 naive, and one plate was used for CD8 memory. To estimate repertoire size and how much clonotypes are shared between individuals, the study performed deep sequencing of blood TCR repertoires from roughly five healthy adults. To increase sequencing depth and limit assay-specific biases, TCR repertoire library preparation and sequencing were carried out by different laboratories using diverse techniques. Each donor's leukapheresis produced roughly between about 0.85 and 10 billion PBMCs.

TCR CDR3 regions were amplified from genomic DNA by multiplex PCR using the deep immunoSEQ assay. Genomic DNA extracted from each cell subset was distributed evenly over all wells of several immunoSEQ 96-well plates, and each plate served as one replicate. For sorted subsets, 200 to 250 ng of genomic DNA, equivalent to around 31,000 T cell genomes, went into each replicate PCR. Purified libraries were quantified with a Qubit 3.0 fluorometer, sized on a Bioanalyzer 2100, and re-quantified with the KAPA Library Quantification kit. Every immunoSEQ 96-well plate was sequenced on a dedicated single-read 150-cycle Illumina NextSeq 550 flow cell. The study's processing was this. Because only junctional sequences without quality scores were contained in the immunoSEQ output, filtering matching that applied to full-length reads could not be performed. To assign V/J genes and CDR3, sequences were annotated using PyIR, a Python wrapper for IgBLAST v1.9, with IMGT germline references. Any read was removed if the V/J assignment was weak (E-value above 1e-6), the CDR3 was missing, or the read contained stop codons, out-of-frame junctions, or ambiguous translated residues. V3J clonotypes were defined as sequences sharing the same inferred V gene, J gene, and CDR3 amino acid sequence. The percentage overlap between two repertoires was calculated by dividing the number of shared unique clonotypes by the size of the smaller repertoire. Repertoire richness was assessed with RTK rarefaction, the Chao1 estimator, and Recon v2.1 estimates of unobserved clonotypes. OLGA was used to compute generation probabilities for all TCRbeta clonotypes that the gDNA method yielded from a handful of donors. This is the immuneACCESS table as TCRdb keeps it, with only in-frame sequences that have V and J called. A part of the clones is gone; compared with another copy, unresolved V genes explain less than half, and the rest is unexplained. V, J and clone size are taken as reported in that table, and D and trimming were inferred from the DNA itself. In this sample the table shows approximately 500,000 clones, approximately 95% of which occur a single time. The biggest ten clones account for 0.055% to 0.075% of the sample.

Between the V and J ends, shortened by 4 bases and 2 bases respectively, the junction contains 5 bases. From the germline V gene (reference sequence), CDR1 is LNHDA and CDR2 is SQIVND. Taken from cysteine to phenylalanine, the CDR3 has 13 residues. Just CDR3 DNA is preserved here, 39 bases in frame from base 1. Donors were healthy HIV-negative adults with no recently reported acute infections or vaccinations. All donors were Caucasian adults living in Nashville, Tennessee, USA. CD4+ T cells were enriched by magnetic negative selection; naive cells were then positively selected on CD45RA, and the negative fraction formed the memory subset. Blood was collected by leukapheresis, and PBMCs were isolated by Ficoll-Histopaque density gradient centrifugation and then cryopreserved in liquid nitrogen vapor phase. Analytical flow cytometry was used to check the purity and quantity of every magnetically sorted T cell population. Genomic DNA was isolated from each sorted fraction and quantified by UV absorbance on a Nanodrop 2000c.

Note on this clone: Its recognized antigen is unknown. Base-call qualities are not available, and no considerably larger clone is one nucleotide away.

The paper's findings and limits, for the study overall: Sampling was limited to blood, and TCR repertoires in tissue likely differ from TCR repertoires in blood. About 5% of naive CD4, roughly 3.6% of naive CD8, roughly 2.4% of memory CD4, and around 0.4% of memory CD8 clonotypes were shared across a handful of donors. Incomplete sequencing was indicated by rarefaction of sorted-subset datasets, despite the large sequencing depth. Larger estimated clonotype richness was generally found for naive subsets than for memory subsets. Because the study included a small number of donors, the genetic and exposure-history diversity represented was limited. Based on pairwise subsampling, the degree of clonotype sharing among donors was expected to be affected by sequencing depth. Compared with non-shared clonotypes, clonotypes shared by all four sorted-subset donors had higher generation probabilities.

The sample taken for sequencing was naive CD4+ T cells sorted from blood. This specimen's cell subset or site label, per the study, means: CD45RA+ positively selected. The chain is assembled from TRBV19 and TRBJ2-2; the D gene assignment is ambiguous. The TCR comes from a woman in her 30s in good health. The CDR3 in this case is CASSSPNTGELFF. Read as DNA, the sequence is TGTGCCAGTAGTAGCCCAAACACCGGGGAGCTGTTTTTT.